The TCR beta chain under discussion was sequenced for a study of T cell clones after liver transplantation. This clone was seen only once. Sequenced by immunoSEQ multiplex PCR; TCRdb stores in-frame clones only, minus some. This table holds approximately 75,000 clones, over 70% found once. The receptor was isolated from a human patient who received a liver transplant. Some T cells may have originated in the graft donor. The sample in question was CD4+ T cells from blood, obtained 12 months after liver transplant.

CDR3 sequence: CASSRRDGYEKLFF. The DNA of the CDR3 is TGTGCCAGCAGCAGGCGTGACGGATATGAAAAACTGTTTTTT. The J gene is TRBJ1-4, the V gene TRBV5-8; D is undetermined. V lost 4 bases, J lost 6 bases, and 13 bases lay in between. Germline V CDR1 and CDR2: SGHTS, YDEGEE. This CDR3 comprises 14 residues.